The present entry profiles one T cell receptor beta chain with its context. Its antigen is unidentified. This record belongs to a study of early T cells in non-severe SARS-CoV-2 infection. About the study: It was bulk RNA from unsorted whole blood that was sequenced, and the chains were unpaired. General observations from the study: Clonotype matching in VDJdb favored anti-spike CD8 responses and did not capture private and CD4 specificities.

Germline assignment: CDR1 SEHNR and CDR2 FQNEAQ (reference sequence). The CDR3 is 15 residues long. With 4 bases clipped from V and 5 bases from J, the junction kept 6 bases outside the gene matches. cDNA molecules, individually, were tagged with unique molecular identifiers. TCRdb redid the calling of the 5' RACE reads with MiXCR, one entry per CDR3 protein. Here the sample spans about 58,000 distinct CDR3 sequences, more than 9.5% being singletons. The receptor was isolated from an adult who was a healthcare worker with PCR-confirmed SARS-CoV-2 infection or an uninfected control (not recorded which). Material for sequencing was whole blood. This chain uses TRBV7-9 with TRBJ2-2; 8 bases match TRBD1. CDR3 in amino acids: CASSYGQGWTGELFF. DNA of the CDR3: TGTGCCAGCAGCTACGGACAGGGTTGGACCGGGGAGCTGTTTTTT.